The 17 T cell receptor beta chains below all came from one sample that was sequenced in a study of patients and donors after allogeneic stem cell transplantation. TCRdb reanalysed the RT-PCR reads using MiXCR and keeps one entry per CDR3 protein. The sample includes 630 or so distinct CDR3 sequences, just over 1.4% of them seen just once. What was sequenced was blood, either unsorted or a sorted T cell fraction (not recorded which). Receptors originate from a human donor who was either an allogeneic HSCT recipient or a stem cell or donor lymphocyte infusion donor (not recorded which). It is not recorded whose cells these are; they may come from a transplant donor.

In this sample, this clonotype is medium-sized. The rearrangement links TRBV7-9 to TRBJ2-5; a weak D match, TRBD1 (5 bases). This CDR3 is 15 amino acids long. Germline CDR1 SEHNR, CDR2 FQNEAQ (reference sequence). Trimming shortened V by 0 bases and J by 3 bases, and 11 bases separated the two germline ends. The CDR3 is CASSLARRAEETQYF. CDR3 DNA sequence: TGTGCCAGCAGCTTAGCGCGCAGGGCGGAAGAGACCCAGTACTTC.

This clonotype is medium-sized (0.01 to 0.1%) within its sample. The V gene is TRBV4-1, the J gene TRBJ1-5, with 7 bases lining up with TRBD1. In germline, CDR1 is MGHRA, CDR2 YSYEKL. The CDR3 is 17 amino acids. The J segment lost 1 base and the V segment lost 4 bases, leaving 10 bases of the junction unmatched. CDR3 protein: CASSPNIGTASNQPQHF. Here the CDR3 DNA reads TGCGCCAGCAGCCCCAATATAGGGACAGCAAGCAATCAGCCCCAGCATTTT.

This clonotype was detected only a few times. The chain carries TRBV20-1 and TRBJ2-7, with D perhaps matching TRBD1 (6 bases). V was clipped by 5 bases and J by 3 bases, with 17 bases between them. The CDR3 covers 14 residues. Germline-derived CDR1 and CDR2 are DFQATT and SNEGSKA (reference sequence). The CDR3 spells CSAEGQINSYEQYF. The DNA for the CDR3 is TGCAGTGCTGAAGGACAGATCAATAGCTACGAGCAGTACTTC.

By share of the sample, this clonotype is large. The V gene is TRBV12-3 or TRBV12-4, the J gene TRBJ2-1; possibly TRBD2 for D (7 bases). V dropped 8 bases and J dropped 5 bases, with 10 bases sitting between them. This CDR3 comprises 12 residues. CDR3 coding DNA: TGTGCCAGCCGGGGGGCTGACAATGAGCAGTTCTTC. This encodes CASRGADNEQFF.

Within the sample, this clonotype is large (0.1 to 1%). The chain uses TRBV16 and TRBJ1-2, with 9 positions matching TRBD1. With 0 bases clipped from V and 9 bases from J, the junction kept 11 bases outside the gene matches. This CDR3 contains 16 residues. Germline V gives CDR1 KGHSY, CDR2 FQNENV. The CDR3 bases are TGTGCCAGCAGCCAATCTCCGTCCGGGACAGGGACTAGCTACACCTTC. Translating it yields CASSQSPSGTGTSYTF.

The chain links TRBV27 to TRBJ2-1, with D possibly TRBD1 on 6 matching bases. V shed 7 bases and J shed 5 bases, with 12 bases lying between them. This CDR3 comprises 13 residues. Germline V lookup: CDR1 MNHEY, CDR2 SMNVEV (reference sequence). The CDR3 here is CASTRTVNNEQFF. CDR3 sequence (DNA): TGTGCCAGCACGAGGACAGTCAACAATGAGCAGTTCTTC.

This clonotype was seen a handful of times. The chain couples TRBV6-5 to TRBJ1-1; D is unresolved. The V gene lost 2 bases and the J gene lost 5 bases, with 18 bases spanning the gap. CDR1 is MNHEY, CDR2 SVGAGI, per germline. The CDR3 consists of 16 residues. DNA of the CDR3: TGTGCCAGCAGTTACCTAGGGTCCTTAGGTTGGACTGAAGCTTTCTTT. The encoded protein is CASSYLGSLGWTEAFF.

This clonotype is medium-sized within its sample. This chain links TRBV4-3 with TRBJ2-7; the D gene is possibly TRBD2 (5 bases). V lost 0 bases and J lost 2, with 8 bases in between. The CDR3 sequence is 14 residues long. Germline loops: CDR1 LGHNA, CDR2 YSLEER. CDR3 residues: CASSQDLAPYEQYF. The CDR3, as DNA: TGCGCCAGCAGCCAAGACCTAGCCCCCTACGAGCAGTACTTC.

By share of the sample, this clonotype is large. V and J are TRBV28 and TRBJ1-3; tentative D call: TRBD1 (5 bases). Germline assignment: CDR1 MDHEN and CDR2 SYDVKM. V lost 9 bases, J lost 0 bases, and 15 bases lay in between. This CDR3 region has 15 residues. As DNA, the CDR3 is TGTGCCAGTACCCGGGACTCCGACTCTGGAAACACCATATATTTT. Translating gives CASTRDSDSGNTIYF.

This clonotype is labeled as medium-sized (0.01 to 0.1%). The V and J genes are TRBV7-2 and TRBJ2-5; a weak D match, TRBD1 (6 bases). The CDR3 covers 13 residues. Germline V gives CDR1 SGHTA, CDR2 FQGNSA. Trimming pared 1 base from V and 7 bases from J, leaving 10 bases between. The CDR3: CASSLGGPGTQYF. The CDR3 coding sequence is TGTGCCAGCAGCTTAGGGGGGCCGGGGACCCAGTACTTC.

The rearrangement joins TRBV2 to TRBJ2-7; no clear D. CDR1 and CDR2 (germline): SNHLY, FYNNEI. This CDR3 region has 12 residues. Trimming took off 3 bases at V and 4 bases at J, with 7 bases between the two ends. CDR3 DNA: TGTGCCAGCAGTGAGGACCTATACGAGCAGTACTTC. Amino acids: CASSEDLYEQYF.

Within the sample, this clonotype is large. This chain connects TRBV27 to TRBJ2-5; maybe TRBD2 (6 bases). Germline lookup yields CDR1 MNHEY and CDR2 SMNVEV (reference sequence). The CDR3 sequence is 16 residues long. The ends were cut back, 4 bases at V and 11 bases at J, with 26 bases in the middle. The CDR3 sequence: CASSSPAEGYQEYQYF. CDR3 bases: TGTGCCAGCAGTTCCCCGGCGGAGGGGTACCAAGAGTATCAGTACTTC.

This clonotype counts as medium-sized (0.01 to 0.1%). The chain combines TRBV24-1 with TRBJ2-1; 15 bases fit TRBD2. There are 17 residues in the CDR3. The germline V gene has CDR1 KGHDR and CDR2 SFDVKD. V lost 3 bases, J lost 2 bases, and 1 base stayed unmatched. CDR3 in amino acids: CATSDGTSGGTYNEQFF. For the CDR3, the DNA is TGTGCCACCAGTGATGGGACTAGCGGGGGGACCTACAATGAGCAGTTCTTC.

This clonotype counts as medium-sized. The chain uses TRBV6-2 or TRBV6-3 and TRBJ1-5, with D uncertain. V was clipped by 2 bases and J by 6 bases, with 8 bases between them. Per germline, CDR1 MNHEY and CDR2 SVGEGT. The CDR3 has 13 amino acids. This chain's CDR3 is CASSYEATQPQHF. The CDR3 DNA follows: TGTGCCAGCAGTTACGAAGCGACTCAGCCCCAGCATTTT.

This clonotype qualifies as medium-sized (0.01 to 0.1%). The V call is TRBV7-9, the J call TRBJ2-7, with a tentative D call TRBD2 (5 bases). Germline V gene lookup returns CDR1 SEHNR and CDR2 FQNEAQ (reference sequence). Between the trimmed V and J ends, which lost 5 bases and 3 bases, there was a span of 11 bases. The CDR3 length is 13 residues. The CDR3 reads CASSPPSGYEQYF. The CDR3 coding sequence is TGTGCCAGCAGCCCTCCGAGCGGCTACGAGCAGTACTTC. Full variable domain (remainder filled in from reference TRBV7-9 and TRBJ2-7): DTGVSQNPRHKITKRGQNVTFRCDPISEHNRLYWYRQTLGQGPEFLTYFQNEAQLEKSRLLSDRFSAERPKGSFSTLEIQRTEQGDSAMYLCASSPPSGYEQYFGPGTRLTVT.

By sample fraction, this clonotype is medium-sized (0.01 to 0.1%). The gene calls are TRBV24-1 and TRBJ2-1; D not certain. V lost 4 bases to trimming and J lost 5 bases, with 11 bases between them. There are 14 residues in the CDR3. Germline CDR1 and CDR2: KGHDR and SFDVKD. This CDR3 is CATSETRPDNEQFF. Here the CDR3 DNA reads TGTGCCACCAGTGAAACCCGACCCGACAATGAGCAGTTCTTC.

This clonotype is medium-sized (0.01 to 0.1%) within its sample. V gene TRBV10-3 combines with J gene TRBJ2-1; possible D gene TRBD2, 6 bases. CDR1 and CDR2 from the germline V gene are ENHRY and SYGVKD. The CDR3 contains 17 residues. V lost 0 bases and J 6 bases, leaving 18 bases between the germline ends. The CDR3 is CAISESVGSSERNEQFF. The DNA of the CDR3 is TGTGCCATCAGTGAGTCGGTGGGCTCTAGCGAGCGCAATGAGCAGTTCTTC.